The T cell receptor (beta chain) under discussion was sequenced for a study of T cell responses to AZD1222 COVID-19 vaccine. The junction had 2 bases not matched to a gene; V was cut back by 3 bases and J by 4 bases. Germline CDR1 LGHNA, CDR2 YNFKEQ. The CDR3 length is 15 residues. Comments on this clone: Its antigen is unidentified.

TCRdb's copy holds only in-frame clones and misses some; the assay was immunoSEQ multiplex PCR. The sample lists about 99,000 clones; 70% to 90% were seen once. Study-wide findings and caveats: The donor group comprised mostly white British people and more females; the analysis possibly underestimated clonal diversity.

The chain has TRBV4-2 and TRBJ2-1; 11 positions agree with TRBD2. The source material was peripheral blood, sampled on day 0 of AZD1222 vaccination. The origin of this receptor is an adult in good health. The DNA for the CDR3 is TGTGCCAGCAGCCACACTAGCGGGAGATACAATGAGCAGTTCTTC. Its translation is CASSHTSGRYNEQFF.